Shown below are 13 T cell receptor beta chains from a single sample sequenced in a study of early T cells in non-severe SARS-CoV-2 infection. TCRdb fed the 5' RACE reads into MiXCR, producing one record per CDR3 protein. Among roughly 100,000 distinct CDR3 sequences, 10% to 15% were seen once, and the ten largest hold 3.5% to 5%. The sample here was whole blood, taken at baseline. The receptors here all came from an adult who was a healthcare worker with PCR-confirmed SARS-CoV-2 infection or an uninfected control (not recorded which).

This clonotype has more than one count but fewer than ten. The genes are TRBV28 and TRBJ2-3, with D perhaps TRBD1 or TRBD2 (5 bases each). CDR1 is MDHEN and CDR2 is SYDVKM in the germline V gene. The CDR3 contains 16 residues. Trimming took 5 bases from V and 2 from J, leaving 17 bases between them. The CDR3 here is CASSPTGTEFTDTQYF. In DNA form, the CDR3 reads TGTGCCAGCAGTCCCACCGGGACGGAGTTCACAGATACGCAGTATTTT.

This clonotype was recorded many times. The chain combines TRBV7-9 with TRBJ2-7; D unresolved. V was clipped by 2 bases and J by 0 bases, with 8 bases between them. The CDR3 spans 14 residues. CDR1 SEHNR and CDR2 FQNEAQ come from the germline V gene (reference sequence). This chain's CDR3 is CASSLLAGSYEQYF. Here the CDR3 DNA reads TGTGCCAGCAGCTTATTAGCAGGCTCCTACGAGCAGTACTTC.

V is TRBV5-1 and J is TRBJ1-2; tentative D call: TRBD1 (5 bases). CDR3 length: 12 residues. Trimming cost V 4 bases and J 8 bases, with 12 bases left between them. Per germline, CDR1 SGHRS and CDR2 YFSETQ. The CDR3 is CASSQQGSGYTF. Written as DNA, the CDR3 is TGCGCCAGCAGCCAGCAGGGTAGCGGCTACACCTTC. The full variable domain, with the rest looked up from reference TRBV5-1 and TRBJ1-2, is KAGVTQTPRYLIKTRGQQVTLSCSPISGHRSVSWYQQTPGQGLQFLFEYFSETQRNKGNFPGRFSGRQFSNSRSEMNVSTLELGDSALYLCASSQQGSGYTFGSGTRLTVV.

This clonotype was detected many times. The genes are TRBV7-6 and TRBJ2-5, with D unclear. This CDR3 is 14 amino acids long. The V end lost 0 bases, the J end lost 2 bases, and 7 bases lay between the germline ends. In germline, CDR1 is SGHVS, CDR2 FNYEAQ. CDR3 residues: CASSLASYQETQYF. CDR3 nucleotides: TGTGCCAGCAGCTTAGCGTCGTATCAAGAGACCCAGTACTTC.

This clonotype has only a few counts. The chain carries TRBV14 and TRBJ2-2; TRBD2 aligns across 7 bases. V shed 0 bases, J shed 6 bases, and the junction held 10 bases outside the gene matches. The CDR3 is made up of 17 amino acids. CDR1 is SGHDN and CDR2 is FVKESK in the germline V gene. CDR3 sequence reads: CASSQEGPGGGSGELFF. The CDR3 nucleotides are TGTGCCAGCAGCCAAGAAGGCCCGGGCGGGGGTTCCGGGGAGCTGTTTTTT.

This clonotype occurred many times. The rearrangement joins TRBV7-3 to TRBJ2-1; TRBD2 matches at 10 bases. V lost 4 bases and J lost 9; bases outside the gene matches: 9. The CDR3 has 15 amino acids. CDR1 is SGHTA and CDR2 is FQGTGA in the germline V gene. The CDR3 protein is CASSSAGGPGREQFF. CDR3 in DNA: TGTGCCAGCAGCTCAGCGGGAGGGCCGGGTCGTGAGCAGTTCTTC.

This clonotype was recorded many times. The chain is built from TRBV30 and TRBJ2-2; D possibly corresponds to TRBD2 (6 bases). Looked up from germline, CDR1 is GTSNPN and CDR2 is SVGIG (reference sequence). V gave up 5 bases and J gave up 6 bases, with 16 bases separating them. The CDR3 consists of 14 residues. The CDR3 DNA reads TGTGCCTGGCGGGGAAGGCGGGATGCCGGGGAGCTGTTTTTT. The encoded protein is CAWRGRRDAGELFF.

This clonotype was recorded a few times. This chain links TRBV5-8 with TRBJ2-2; maybe TRBD2 (5 bases). CDR3 length equals 14 residues. Trimming removed 5 bases at V and 7 bases at J, with 15 bases between. Germline V gene data show CDR1 as SGHTS and CDR2 as YDEGEE. The CDR3 nucleotides read TGTGCCAGCAGGCGGACGGGAACGAGCGGGGAGCTGTTTTTT. Protein: CASRRTGTSGELFF.

This clonotype turned up a few times. The chain uses TRBV3-1 and TRBJ2-7, with D perhaps matching TRBD1 (6 bases). The V and J ends lost 4 bases and 0 bases respectively, with 10 bases between them. CDR1 and CDR2 from the germline V gene are LGHDT and YNNKEL (reference sequence). This CDR3 has 14 amino acids. The CDR3 nucleotides read TGTGCCAGCAGCCGCCCAGGGGACTCCTACGAGCAGTACTTC. Translated: CASSRPGDSYEQYF.

In its sample, this clonotype was seen many times. The V gene is TRBV21-1, the J gene TRBJ2-7. TRBV21-1 is marked as a pseudogene. The CDR3 has 14 residues. The CDR3 reads CASSNVKRTYEQYF. CDR3 DNA sequence: TGTGCCAGCAGCAATGTAAAACGCACCTACGAGCAGTACTTC.

This clonotype showed up many times. The J gene is TRBJ2-3, the V gene TRBV11-2, with TRBD2 matching 8 bases. There are 17 residues in the CDR3. Trimming cost V 0 bases and J 5 bases; bases outside gene matches: 10. Germline loops: CDR1 SGHAT, CDR2 FQNNGV. Here the CDR3 DNA reads TGTGCCAGCAGCTTAGATCGGGTCGGGGGGGCCAAAGATACGCAGTATTTT. Translating it yields CASSLDRVGGAKDTQYF.

This clonotype was seen more than once but under ten times. The genes are TRBV20-1 and TRBJ2-2; D not certain. The V end lost 0 bases, the J end lost 4 bases, and 6 bases lay between the germline ends. The CDR3 sequence is 13 residues long. Germline CDR1 is DFQATT and CDR2 is SNEGSKA (reference sequence). The CDR3 nucleotides are TGCAGTGCTAGAGATCGTGTCACCGGGGAGCTGTTTTTT. Protein product: CSARDRVTGELFF.

The CDR3 sequence: CASSFQAGANVLTF. The DNA for the CDR3 is TGTGCCAGCAGCTTCCAGGCTGGGGCCAACGTCCTGACTTTC. The chain couples TRBV7-2 to TRBJ2-6; D remains ambiguous. The CDR3 is 14 residues long. Per the germline V gene, CDR1 is SGHTA and CDR2 is FQGNSA. Trimming left V 3 bases short and J 2 bases short, with 5 bases between.